The 30 T cell receptor beta chains presented below share a single source sample, sequenced in a study of shared clonotypes between healthy human individuals. Assay used: immunoSEQ multiplex PCR; TCRdb lists only in-frame clones, some missing. The table includes 1.6 million or so clones, approximately 98.5% detected once. Sequencing used naive CD4+ T cells sorted from blood. Sample subset: CD45RA+ positively selected. Source of these receptors: a man aged 30 to 45 in good health.

CDR3 residues: CASSLGGTSSDEQFF. For the CDR3, the DNA is TGTGCCAGCAGCTTAGGAGGGACTAGTTCCGATGAGCAGTTCTTC. The chain carries TRBV7-9 and TRBJ2-1; 8 bases line up with TRBD2. The V gene's germline CDR1 is SEHNR and CDR2 FQNEAQ (reference sequence). V was pared by 1 base and J by 8 bases, with 7 bases of the junction left unmatched. This CDR3 contains 15 residues.

This clone showed up just once. The rearrangement uses TRBV28 and TRBJ2-3; D may be TRBD2 (6 bases). The CDR3 has 15 amino acids. Trimming pared 6 bases from V and 4 bases from J, leaving 17 bases between. Looked up from germline, CDR1 is MDHEN and CDR2 is SYDVKM. CDR3 region: CASSPWREGADTQYF. The CDR3, as DNA: TGTGCCAGCAGCCCGTGGCGGGAAGGGGCAGATACGCAGTATTTT.

V and J are TRBV11-1 and TRBJ2-7; 8 bases agree with TRBD2. The CDR3 runs to 17 residues. CDR1 SGHAT and CDR2 FQDESV come from the germline V gene (reference sequence). V gave up 3 bases and J gave up 2 bases; unmatched junction bases: 12. The CDR3: CASSLAALAVNTYEQYF. DNA for the CDR3: TGTGCCAGCAGCTTGGCGGCACTAGCGGTAAATACCTACGAGCAGTACTTC.

This chain uses TRBV4-3 with TRBJ2-1; the D is unclear. This CDR3 has 13 residues. Germline assignment: CDR1 LGHNA and CDR2 YSLEER. V gave up 0 bases and J gave up 15 bases, with 15 bases separating them. The CDR3 region is CASSQDRRWFRFF. In nucleotides, the CDR3 is TGCGCCAGCAGCCAAGATCGCCGGTGGTTTCGGTTCTTC.

The genes are TRBV9 and TRBJ2-7; no firm D call. The CDR3 runs to 14 residues. V gave up 0 bases and J gave up 1 base, with 8 bases separating them. Germline V lookup: CDR1 SGDLS, CDR2 YYNGEE. CDR3 sequence: CASSVDHSSYEQYF. Here the CDR3 DNA reads TGTGCCAGCAGCGTAGATCACAGTTCCTACGAGCAGTACTTC.

This chain joins TRBV18 and TRBJ1-1; D remains unclear. Germline V gene lookup returns CDR1 KGHSH and CDR2 LQKENI. This CDR3 region has 13 residues. V was trimmed by 0 bases and J by 6 bases, leaving 8 bases between them. Written as DNA, the CDR3 is TGTGCCAGCTCACCACCGTTTGCCTCTGAAGCTTTCTTT. It is translated as CASSPPFASEAFF.

The chain carries TRBV28 and TRBJ1-1; D perhaps matches TRBD1 (6 bases). V gave up 6 bases and J gave up 6 bases, with 14 bases separating them. The CDR3 runs to 13 residues. The germline gives CDR1 MDHEN, CDR2 SYDVKM. The CDR3 region is CASRKQGGAEAFF. The CDR3 nucleotides are TGTGCCAGCAGGAAACAGGGTGGCGCTGAAGCTTTCTTT.

The chain links TRBV11-2 to TRBJ2-7; D is unresolved. The V end lost 1 base, the J end lost 4 bases, and 11 bases lay between the germline ends. CDR1 is SGHAT, CDR2 FQNNGV, per germline. The CDR3 has 14 amino acids. The CDR3 spells CASSLGTGTYEQYF. In DNA form, the CDR3 reads TGTGCCAGCAGCTTAGGAACCGGAACATACGAGCAGTACTTC.

The sample holds one count of this clone. The V gene is TRBV27, the J gene TRBJ1-5; 9 bases are a match to TRBD1. The CDR3 is 14 amino acids. CDR1 is MNHEY, CDR2 SMNVEV, per germline (reference sequence). V dropped 6 bases and J dropped 5; count of bases not matched to a gene: 5. CDR3 DNA sequence: TGTGCCAGCAGCACAGGGGGCTTCCATCAGCCCCAGCATTTT. Protein product: CASSTGGFHQPQHF.

About this clone itself: Within the sample, other DNA sequences also encode this same CDR3. The rearrangement joins TRBV4-1 to TRBJ2-5; D gene unclear. Per germline, CDR1 MGHRA and CDR2 YSYEKL. V was cut by 0 bases and J by 2 bases, with 10 bases left in between. The CDR3 loop spans 15 amino acids. The CDR3 sequence is CASSQDRTVQETQYF. CDR3 nucleotides: TGCGCCAGCAGCCAAGATCGTACAGTACAAGAGACCCAGTACTTC.

As regards this clone: Other DNA sequences in this specimen translate into the identical CDR3. The chain recombines TRBV5-4 with TRBJ2-7; 13 bases are shared with TRBD2. CDR3 length equals 14 residues. CDR1 SGHNT and CDR2 YYREEE come from the germline V gene (reference sequence). V trimming: 4 bases; J trimming: 4 bases; junction bases outside the gene matches: 2. Here the CDR3 DNA reads TGTGCCAGCAGCCCGGGACTAGCGGGGTACGAGCAGTACTTC. This translates into CASSPGLAGYEQYF.

The chain combines TRBV5-1 with TRBJ2-3; D is unclear. In germline, CDR1 is SGHRS, CDR2 YFSETQ. Trimming shortened V by 5 bases and J by 4 bases, and 17 bases separated the two germline ends. This CDR3 is 15 amino acids long. The DNA of the CDR3 is TGCGCCAGCAGTCCAGGACCCGCAGGCCCAGATACGCAGTATTTT. Translation: CASSPGPAGPDTQYF.

Here the CDR3 reads CASSLWGGRANEQYF. CDR3 nucleotides: TGTGCCAGCAGTTTATGGGGTGGGAGGGCTAACGAGCAGTACTTC. V usage is TRBV28 and J usage is TRBJ2-7, with 7 bases aligning to TRBD2. Germline V gene lookup returns CDR1 MDHEN and CDR2 SYDVKM. J gave up 5 bases and V 0 bases, and 7 bases lay outside the gene matches. The CDR3 runs 15 residues.

The chain couples TRBV10-3 to TRBJ2-7; the D gene is possibly TRBD1 (7 bases). The CDR3 has 12 residues. Germline V gene sequence: CDR1 ENHRY, CDR2 SYGVKD. Trimming removed 7 bases from V and 5 bases from J, with 12 bases in between. CDR3 amino acids: CAIKGASDEQYF. The CDR3 coding sequence is TGTGCCATCAAGGGGGCTAGCGACGAGCAGTACTTC.

This clone was recorded only once. V gene TRBV11-2 combines with J gene TRBJ2-7, with 7 bases that match TRBD1. The V and J ends lost 2 bases and 1 base, in that order; junction bases with no gene match: 5. This CDR3 is built from 15 residues. Germline V gene lookup returns CDR1 SGHAT and CDR2 FQNNGV. The CDR3 sequence is CASSLTDRASYEQYF. The CDR3 bases are TGTGCCAGCAGCTTAACCGACAGGGCGTCCTACGAGCAGTACTTC.

The CDR3: CASSGQLGPLYGYTF. The CDR3 region has the DNA TGTGCCAGCAGCGGACAGTTGGGCCCCCTATATGGCTACACCTTC. This chain joins TRBV14 and TRBJ1-2, with a tentative D call TRBD1 (6 bases). Germline assignment: CDR1 SGHDN and CDR2 FVKESK. The CDR3 has 15 residues. Trimming pared 5 bases from V and 5 bases from J, leaving 18 bases between.

V is TRBV9 and J is TRBJ2-1; D is unresolved. With 0 bases removed from V and 4 bases from J, the gap between germline ends came to 8 bases. CDR1 and CDR2 (germline): SGDLS, YYNGEE. CDR3 size: 14 residues. The CDR3 loop is CASSVALDYNEQFF. The CDR3 DNA reads TGTGCCAGCAGCGTAGCTTTAGATTACAATGAGCAGTTCTTC.

The V and J genes are TRBV2 and TRBJ2-5, with D perhaps TRBD2 (6 bases). V dropped 7 bases and J dropped 2 bases, with 17 bases sitting between them. Germline V gene data show CDR1 as SNHLY and CDR2 as FYNNEI. There are 15 residues in the CDR3. CDR3 residues: CASTLATGEQETQYF. CDR3 coding DNA: TGTGCCAGCACCTTAGCGACGGGGGAACAAGAGACCCAGTACTTC.

The CDR3 DNA follows: TGTGCCAGCAGCTCCGTCTCCCGGGCCACCACCGGGGAGCTGTTTTTT. Protein product: CASSSVSRATTGELFF. The chain recombines TRBV11-2 with TRBJ2-2; no clear D gene. From germline, CDR1 is SGHAT and CDR2 FQNNGV. Trimming took off 4 bases at V and 4 bases at J, with 16 bases between the two ends. The CDR3 loop spans 16 amino acids. The variable domain in full, completed from reference TRBV11-2 and TRBJ2-2, reads EAGVAQSPRYKIIEKRQSVAFWCNPISGHATLYWYQQILGQGPKLLIQFQNNGVVDDSQLPKDRFSAERLKGVDSTLKIQPAKLEDSAVYLCASSSVSRATTGELFFGEGSRLTVL.

The chain carries TRBV11-2 and TRBJ2-7, with D possibly matching TRBD2 (6 bases). The CDR3 covers 15 residues. Trimming removed 1 base at V and 0 bases at J, with 10 bases between. Germline CDR1 SGHAT, CDR2 FQNNGV. The chain's CDR3 is CASSLVGDSSYEQYF. CDR3 bases: TGTGCCAGCAGCTTAGTTGGGGACTCCTCCTACGAGCAGTACTTC.

This chain connects TRBV9 to TRBJ2-7; a weak D match, TRBD2 (5 bases). The ends were cut back, 3 bases at V and 6 bases at J, with 13 bases in the middle. The length of the CDR3 is 13 residues. Looked up from germline, CDR1 is SGDLS and CDR2 is YYNGEE. The CDR3 coding sequence is TGTGCCAGCAGCGCCAATCCCCGGGGCGAGCAGTACTTC. Translating gives CASSANPRGEQYF.

The chain uses TRBV28 and TRBJ1-1; a weak D match, TRBD1 (6 bases). The CDR3 has 13 residues. V was pared by 8 bases and J by 4 bases, with 14 bases between. Per germline, CDR1 MDHEN and CDR2 SYDVKM. CDR3 region: CASEGGSSTEAFF. The CDR3 coding sequence is TGTGCCAGCGAAGGGGGTTCGAGCACTGAAGCTTTCTTT.

This CDR3 is CASSRSLTSGNTIYF. The DNA for the CDR3 is TGTGCCAGTAGCCGATCTTTAACCTCCGGAAACACCATATATTTT. This chain uses TRBV19 with TRBJ1-3; D is unclear. V shed 6 bases and J shed 4 bases, with 16 bases lying between them. This CDR3 has 15 amino acids. CDR1 is LNHDA, CDR2 SQIVND, per germline (reference sequence). The full variable domain, rest sourced from reference TRBV19 and TRBJ1-3, is DGGITQSPKYLFRKEGQNVTLSCEQNLNHDAMYWYRQDPGQGLRLIYYSQIVNDFQKGDIAEGYSVSREKKESFPLTVTSAQKNPTAFYLCASSRSLTSGNTIYFGEGSWLTVV.

The rearrangement uses TRBV25-1 and TRBJ1-4, with unresolved D. Germline assignment: CDR1 MGHDK and CDR2 SYGVNS. V shed 4 bases and J shed 6 bases, with 15 bases lying between them. The CDR3 has 15 residues. The CDR3 coding sequence is TGTGCCAGCAGTGGGAGTGGGGATTGGGATGAAAAACTGTTTTTT. Residues: CASSGSGDWDEKLFF.

The chain couples TRBV6-1 to TRBJ1-2; 9 bases match TRBD1. V shed 6 bases, J shed 0 bases, and the junction held 5 bases outside the gene matches. Germline lookup yields CDR1 MNHNS and CDR2 SASEGT. The CDR3 totals 15 residues. CDR3 amino acids: CASSRRQGANYGYTF. DNA for the CDR3: TGTGCCAGCAGCCGAAGACAGGGGGCTAACTATGGCTACACCTTC.

The rearrangement links TRBV30 to TRBJ2-7; D might be TRBD2 (5 bases). V was clipped by 5 bases and J by 5 bases, with 19 bases between them. Germline CDR1 reads GTSNPN; CDR2 reads SVGIG (reference sequence). The CDR3 runs 14 residues. The DNA for the CDR3 is TGTGCCTGGGGGAACGGGGTCCCTCGGAACGAGCAGTACTTC. It is translated as CAWGNGVPRNEQYF.

V is TRBV2 and J is TRBJ2-3; 7 bases match TRBD2. V gave up 7 bases and J gave up 1 base; unmatched junction bases: 14. Germline V lookup: CDR1 SNHLY, CDR2 FYNNEI. This CDR3 has 17 residues. This CDR3 is CASTPKEAGVGTDTQYF. CDR3 nucleotides: TGTGCCAGCACCCCGAAAGAGGCGGGAGTCGGCACAGATACGCAGTATTTT.

This sequence joins TRBV11-2 and TRBJ2-3; tentative D call: TRBD1 (6 bases). V was cut by 2 bases and J by 3 bases, with 15 bases left in between. CDR3 length: 16 amino acids. The germline V gene encodes CDR1 SGHAT and CDR2 FQNNGV. Here the CDR3 reads CASSLSSYRVTDTQYF. The CDR3 DNA follows: TGTGCCAGCAGCTTAAGTAGCTACAGGGTTACAGATACGCAGTATTTT.

V is TRBV7-9 and J is TRBJ2-5; 11 bases match TRBD2. CDR1 and CDR2 (germline): SEHNR, FQNEAQ (reference sequence). The CDR3 has 16 amino acids. The V gene end was trimmed by 5 bases and the J gene end by 5 bases; junction bases not matched to a gene: 10. The chain's CDR3 is CASSPLAGAPGETQYF. For the CDR3, the DNA is TGTGCCAGCAGCCCACTAGCGGGAGCCCCGGGGGAGACCCAGTACTTC. The variable domain in full, completed from reference TRBV7-9 and TRBJ2-5, reads DTGVSQNPRHKITKRGQNVTFRCDPISEHNRLYWYRQTLGQGPEFLTYFQNEAQLEKSRLLSDRFSAERPKGSFSTLEIQRTEQGDSAMYLCASSPLAGAPGETQYFGPGTRLLVL.

The chain has TRBV27 and TRBJ2-3, with a weak D call TRBD2 (6 bases). V shed 10 bases and J shed 5 bases, with 22 bases lying between them. CDR1 and CDR2 from the germline V gene are MNHEY and SMNVEV (reference sequence). The CDR3 runs 15 residues. The CDR3 region is CATVRRAIWGDTQYF. The CDR3 DNA reads TGTGCCACCGTACGGAGGGCCATCTGGGGAGATACGCAGTATTTT.